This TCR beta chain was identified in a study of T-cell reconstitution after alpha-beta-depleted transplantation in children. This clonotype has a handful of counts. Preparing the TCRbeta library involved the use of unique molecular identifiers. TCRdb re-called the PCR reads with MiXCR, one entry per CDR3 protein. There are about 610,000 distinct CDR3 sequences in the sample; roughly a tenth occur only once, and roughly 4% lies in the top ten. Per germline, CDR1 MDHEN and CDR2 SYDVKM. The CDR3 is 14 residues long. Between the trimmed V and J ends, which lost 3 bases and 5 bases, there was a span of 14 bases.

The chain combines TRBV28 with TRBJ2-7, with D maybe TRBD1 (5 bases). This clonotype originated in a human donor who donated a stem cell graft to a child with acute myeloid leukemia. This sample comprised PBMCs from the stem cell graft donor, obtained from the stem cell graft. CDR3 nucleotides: TGTGCCAGCAGTTTTTCCCCTGGGGCCCACGAGCAGTACTTC. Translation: CASSFSPGAHEQYF.